Reported below is one T cell receptor beta chain. Germline V lookup: CDR1 SEHNR, CDR2 FQNEAQ (reference sequence). V gave up 5 bases and J gave up 3 bases; unmatched junction bases: 6. This CDR3 contains 15 residues. The data originate from a study of blood T cell repertoires in COVID-19. Sequencing used immunoSEQ multiplex PCR; TCRdb keeps in-frame clones, though not all of them. The sample lists about 100,000 clones, 88% occurring once. The sequencing sample was made of peripheral blood. This receptor was taken from a human donor in a cohort sampled during active COVID-19. The J gene is TRBJ2-7, the V gene TRBV7-9; the match to TRBD2 covers 11 bases. CDR3 loop: CASSQTSGTHYEQYF. CDR3 in DNA: TGTGCCAGCAGCCAGACTAGCGGGACACACTACGAGCAGTACTTC.